A selection of T cell receptor beta chains follows, all from one sample in a study of CD8 T cells in ankylosing spondylitis. TCRdb reanalysed the 5' RACE reads using MiXCR and keeps one entry per CDR3 protein. The sample lists over 600,000 distinct CDR3 sequences; 15% to 20% were seen once. The sample was blood, either unsorted or a sorted T cell fraction (not recorded which). These receptors were obtained from a male donor with ankylosing spondylitis. Each CDR3 is given with its conserved first and last residue. D genes are given only for firm matches. Size is omitted from some rows. Given values are once, few, many or a class for expanded clones.

v_gene	d_gene	j_gene	abundance	CDR3nt	CDR3aa
TRBV10-3	-	TRBJ1-1	-	TGTGCCATCAGTCCGGGACTCATGAACACTGAAGCTTTCTTT	CAISPGLMNTEAFF
TRBV27	-	TRBJ2-3	few	TGTGCCAGCACTTCACAGGGAACTAGCACAGATACGCAGTATTTT	CASTSQGTSTDTQYF
TRBV5-6	-	TRBJ1-2	-	TGTGCCAGCGGGTCCAGACTCTATGGCTACACCTTC	CASGSRLYGYTF
TRBV29-1	-	TRBJ2-5	few	TGCAGCGTCTTCCCGACAGGCCGAGAGACCCAGTACTTC	CSVFPTGRETQYF
TRBV20-1	-	TRBJ1-5	-	TGCAGTGCTCCGGTCCGGGAGGGCAGCAATCAGCCCCAGCATTTT	CSAPVREGSNQPQHF
TRBV18	-	TRBJ2-2	-	TGTGCCAGCTCAAGTACGGTTACGGACACCGGGGAGCTGTTTTTT	CASSSTVTDTGELFF
TRBV28	TRBD2	TRBJ2-1	few	TGTGCCAGCACGCCAGCGGGAGGCTATGAGCAGTTCTTC	CASTPAGGYEQFF
TRBV7-6	-	TRBJ2-7	-	TGTGCCAGCAGCTCGGGGGGCAGGAGCTCCTACGAGCAGTACTTC	CASSSGGRSSYEQYF
TRBV29-1	-	TRBJ1-2	few	TGCAGCTTCGGACAGATAAGCGATGGCTACACCTTC	CSFGQISDGYTF
TRBV20-1	-	TRBJ2-7	once	TGCAGTGCTGGTCCCGGGACTGGAACCTACGAGCAGTACTTC	CSAGPGTGTYEQYF
TRBV3-1	-	TRBJ1-4	-	TGTGCCAGCAGCCAACGTGAAAAACTGTTTTTT	CASSQREKLFF
TRBV4-1	-	TRBJ2-7	few	TGCGCCAGCAGCCAAGAAGGGCAGTCGCATTTCTCCTACGAGCAGTACTTC	CASSQEGQSHFSYEQYF
TRBV6-5	TRBD2	TRBJ2-3	few	TGTGCCAGCAGTTACCGGTCTAGCGGGGTTCGCACAGATACGCAGTATTTT	CASSYRSSGVRTDTQYF
TRBV7-2	TRBD1	TRBJ2-3	-	TGTGCCAGCAGCTCGGCGACAGGGACCACAGATACGCAGTATTTT	CASSSATGTTDTQYF
TRBV12-3/TRBV12-4	-	TRBJ2-7	-	TGTGCCAGCACGAGGTCAGGGGCAGTGGGCGAGCAGTACTTC	CASTRSGAVGEQYF
TRBV6-5	-	TRBJ1-1	-	TGTGCCAGCAGTTACGACCATAACGCTGAAGCTTTCTTT	CASSYDHNAEAFF
TRBV5-6	TRBD2	TRBJ2-3	few	TGTGCCAGCAGCCCGGGGGGACTAGCGGGATTTGGAGATACGCAGTATTTT	CASSPGGLAGFGDTQYF